Listed below are T cell receptor beta chains from one sample, sequenced in a study of T cell responses to AZD1222 COVID-19 vaccine. Sequenced by immunoSEQ multiplex PCR; TCRdb stores in-frame clones only, minus some. The profile shows about 150,000 clones, about 90% of them singletons. The sample in question was peripheral blood, obtained 28 days after the second dose of the MenACWY control vaccine. These receptor sequences come from an adult who received the MenACWY meningococcal vaccine as a control. Each CDR3 is given with its conserved first and last residue. A D gene is named only where the DNA matches it firmly. Only some rows state a clone size, as once, few, many or a class for expanded clones.

D | J | size | V | CDR3 | DNA
NA | TRBJ2-7 | NA | TRBV19 | CASSIGAGYYEQYF | TGTGCCAGTAGTATAGGAGCAGGGTACTACGAGCAGTACTTC
NA | TRBJ1-5 | NA | TRBV3-1/TRBV3-2 | CASSQAGRGQPQHF | TGTGCCAGCAGCCAAGCTGGCAGGGGACAGCCCCAGCATTTT
TRBD1 | TRBJ1-4 | NA | TRBV10-3 | CAIKGQGDTNEKLFF | TGTGCCATCAAGGGACAGGGGGACACTAATGAAAAACTGTTTTTT
TRBD1 | TRBJ1-1 | NA | TRBV7-9 | CASSSPQGIHAEAFF | TGTGCCAGCAGCTCCCCACAGGGGATCCACGCTGAAGCTTTCTTT
NA | TRBJ1-5 | NA | TRBV6-5 | CASSYQQSNQPQHF | TGTGCCAGCAGTTACCAACAAAGCAATCAGCCCCAGCATTTT
NA | TRBJ1-4 | NA | TRBV7-8 | CASRPTGITNEKLFF | TGTGCCAGCAGACCCACGGGGATAACTAATGAAAAACTGTTTTTT
NA | TRBJ1-5 | NA | TRBV6-2/TRBV6-3 | CASSTGVGNQPQHF | TGTGCCAGCAGTACGGGGGTCGGCAATCAGCCCCAGCATTTT
TRBD2 | TRBJ2-7 | NA | TRBV7-2 | CASSLGTSQRDYEQYF | TGTGCCAGCAGCTTAGGGACTAGCCAGAGGGATTACGAGCAGTACTTC
NA | TRBJ1-4 | NA | TRBV7-9 | CASSLVVGPPTNEKLFF | TGTGCCAGCAGCTTAGTGGTAGGACCTCCAACTAATGAAAAACTGTTTTTT
TRBD1 | TRBJ1-5 | NA | TRBV19 | CASSPSDRGSNQPQHF | TGTGCCAGTAGTCCCTCGGACAGGGGAAGCAATCAGCCCCAGCATTTT
NA | TRBJ2-3 | NA | TRBV24-1 | CATSDFGGGYTDTQYF | TGTGCCACCAGTGATTTCGGGGGAGGCTACACAGATACGCAGTATTTT
TRBD2 | TRBJ2-1 | NA | TRBV7-3 | CASSPNIAGVGYNEQFF | TGTGCCAGCAGCCCCAATATAGCGGGAGTAGGCTACAATGAGCAGTTCTTC
TRBD1 | TRBJ1-6 | NA | TRBV2 | CARRQGAGSPLHF | TGTGCCAGAAGACAGGGGGCAGGGTCACCCCTCCACTTT
NA | TRBJ1-1 | NA | TRBV10-3 | CAISSGLGNTEAFF | TGTGCCATCAGCTCGGGGCTTGGGAACACTGAAGCTTTCTTT
NA | TRBJ2-3 | NA | TRBV28 | CASSSQAYPAADTQYF | TGTGCCAGCAGTTCCCAGGCCTACCCCGCTGCAGATACGCAGTATTTT
NA | TRBJ2-2 | NA | TRBV7-7 | CASSPRTALSGELFF | TGTGCCAGCAGCCCACGGACAGCACTATCCGGGGAGCTGTTTTTT
NA | TRBJ2-2 | NA | TRBV15 | CATSREFGVNTGELFF | TGTGCCACCAGCAGAGAGTTTGGGGTGAACACCGGGGAGCTGTTTTTT
TRBD1 | TRBJ2-2 | once | TRBV28 | CASLRDRNTGELFF | TGTGCCAGCCTCCGGGACAGAAACACCGGGGAGCTGTTTTTT
NA | TRBJ1-3 | NA | TRBV19 | CASRPGQGGNTIYF | TGTGCCAGTAGGCCGGGACAAGGGGGAAACACCATATATTTT
TRBD2 | TRBJ2-1 | NA | TRBV6-1 | CASSEEIAGYYNEQFF | TGTGCCAGCAGTGAGGAAATAGCGGGGTACTACAATGAGCAGTTCTTC
NA | TRBJ1-3 | NA | TRBV27 | CASSLSRVSGNTIYF | TGTGCCAGCAGTTTATCAAGGGTCTCTGGAAACACCATATATTTT
NA | TRBJ1-5 | NA | TRBV15 | CATSRDSGPPLQHF | TGTGCCACCAGCAGAGATTCCGGTCCACCACTCCAGCATTTT
NA | TRBJ2-7 | NA | TRBV7-9 | CASSLETSFFTSYEQYF | TGTGCCAGCAGCTTAGAGACAAGCTTTTTCACTTCCTACGAGCAGTACTTC
TRBD2 | TRBJ2-3 | NA | TRBV5-1 | CASSLRTSGGSDTQYF | TGCGCCAGCAGCTTGCGGACTAGCGGGGGGTCAGATACGCAGTATTTT
NA | TRBJ1-2 | NA | TRBV11-2 | CASRGQSHYGYTF | TGTGCCAGCAGGGGGCAGTCTCACTATGGCTACACCTTC
NA | TRBJ1-2 | NA | TRBV14 | CASSQGQDVGYGYTF | TGTGCCAGCAGCCAAGGACAAGACGTAGGGTATGGCTACACCTTC
NA | TRBJ2-7 | once | TRBV28 | CASSPPGTYEQYF | TGTGCCAGCAGCCCCCCGGGAACCTACGAGCAGTACTTC
NA | TRBJ1-5 | NA | TRBV23-1 | CASSPITTGGNQPQHF | TGCGCCAGCAGCCCCATAACTACGGGGGGAAATCAGCCCCAGCATTTT
NA | TRBJ1-1 | NA | TRBV29-1 | CSVGAGITEAFF | TGCAGCGTGGGCGCAGGGATCACTGAAGCTTTCTTT
NA | TRBJ1-2 | NA | TRBV15 | CATSNRLLGVTF | TGTGCCACCAGCAACAGGCTCCTCGGTGTCACCTTC
TRBD2 | TRBJ2-1 | once | TRBV7-2 | CASSWGLAGVYEQFF | TGTGCCAGCAGCTGGGGACTAGCGGGAGTCTATGAGCAGTTCTTC
NA | TRBJ1-5 | NA | TRBV11-2 | CASSLDSGNQPQHF | TGTGCCAGCAGCTTAGACAGCGGTAATCAGCCCCAGCATTTT
NA | TRBJ2-1 | NA | TRBV19 | CATTLTGTLGNEQFF | TGTGCCACAACCCTTACAGGGACCCTGGGCAATGAGCAGTTCTTC
NA | TRBJ2-7 | medium-sized | TRBV6-2/TRBV6-3 | CASSYLWEQYF | TGTGCCAGCAGTTATCTTTGGGAGCAGTACTTC
TRBD1 | TRBJ1-2 | NA | TRBV7-2 | CASSLGQGAGYGYTF | TGTGCCAGCAGCCTCGGACAGGGGGCGGGATATGGCTACACCTTC
NA | TRBJ2-6 | NA | TRBV19 | CASSIRDTGANVLTF | TGTGCCAGTAGTATCCGGGACACCGGGGCCAACGTCCTGACTTTC
TRBD1 | TRBJ1-5 | NA | TRBV6-5 | CASSSTGSSRQPQHF | TGTGCCAGCAGTTCGACAGGGAGCTCCAGGCAGCCCCAGCATTTT
TRBD1 | TRBJ2-3 | NA | TRBV6-5 | CASSSRGLTDTQYF | TGTGCCAGCAGCTCCAGGGGGCTAACAGATACGCAGTATTTT
NA | TRBJ1-4 | NA | TRBV28 | CASSLSRAEKLFF | TGTGCCAGCAGTTTAAGCAGGGCTGAAAAACTGTTTTTT
NA | TRBJ2-3 | NA | TRBV19 | CASSIGGGPKDTQYF | TGTGCCAGTAGTATAGGTGGGGGCCCTAAGGATACGCAGTATTTT
TRBD1 | TRBJ1-4 | NA | TRBV28 | CASRGTGFDEKLFF | TGTGCCAGCAGGGGGACAGGGTTTGACGAAAAACTGTTTTTT
TRBD2 | TRBJ2-3 | NA | TRBV7-3 | CASSLGLAGATDTQYF | TGTGCCAGCAGCTTGGGACTAGCGGGGGCCACAGATACGCAGTATTTT
NA | TRBJ1-5 | NA | TRBV28 | CASSSETGLNQPQHF | TGTGCCAGCAGCTCAGAAACAGGGCTCAATCAGCCCCAGCATTTT
NA | TRBJ1-2 | NA | TRBV15 | CATSRDREGGYTF | TGTGCCACCAGCAGAGACAGAGAGGGTGGCTACACCTTC
NA | TRBJ1-2 | once | TRBV2 | CASSVGSDYGYTF | TGTGCCAGCAGTGTAGGCAGCGACTATGGCTACACCTTC
NA | TRBJ1-2 | NA | TRBV10-3 | CAISEEGDYGYTF | TGTGCCATCAGTGAGGAAGGGGACTATGGCTACACCTTC
TRBD2 | TRBJ2-5 | NA | TRBV19 | CASSSLAGGPEAYQETQYF | TGTGCCAGTAGTAGCCTAGCGGGAGGGCCTGAGGCTTACCAAGAGACCCAGTACTTC
NA | TRBJ2-1 | NA | TRBV11-3 | CASSTTGGNEQFF | TGTGCCAGCAGCACTACAGGCGGGAATGAGCAGTTCTTC
NA | TRBJ1-2 | NA | TRBV12-3/TRBV12-4 | CASSPQGSYGYTF | TGTGCCAGCAGTCCACAGGGTAGCTATGGCTACACCTTC
NA | TRBJ2-3 | NA | TRBV5-6 | CASSSQGTQYF | TGTGCCAGCAGCTCCCAGGGGACGCAGTATTTT
NA | TRBJ1-3 | once | TRBV5-5 | CASSPLGRSGGNTIYF | TGTGCCAGCAGCCCTCTTGGTCGATCTGGAGGAAACACCATATATTTT
NA | TRBJ1-5 | NA | TRBV19 | CASSIPQAWDQPQHF | TGTGCCAGTAGTATCCCACAGGCATGGGATCAGCCCCAGCATTTT
NA | TRBJ1-5 | NA | TRBV2 | CASSDQVSVQPQHF | TGTGCCAGCAGTGATCAGGTGAGCGTTCAGCCCCAGCATTTT